Shown below are 24 T cell receptor beta chains from a single sample sequenced in a study of T cell clonality in common variable immunodeficiency. Using immunoSEQ multiplex PCR, the repertoire was profiled, and TCRdb retains in-frame clones only, with some absent. The repertoire consists of tens of thousands of clones, none detected only once. The sequenced material came from peripheral blood mononuclear cells. These receptors were taken from a person between 18 and 69 years old in good health.

This clone showed up many times. The CDR3 goes on 3 residues after the read ends, and that part is filled in from the germline J gene. The chain joins TRBV20-1 to TRBJ2-7, with TRBD2 identical over 9 bases. The CDR3 is 18 residues long. Germline CDR1 DFQATT, CDR2 SNEGSKA (reference sequence). Trimming at V came to 0 bases and at J to 2 bases, leaving 14 bases not matched to a gene. CDR3 DNA (partial): TGCAGTGCTAGAGATGGCCTTGATAGCGGGAGCTTAACCTACGAG. It yields the protein CSARDGLDSGSLTYE. The entire CDR3 sequence reads CSARDGLDSGSLTYEQYF.

This clone occurred a few times. The read halts 3 residues ahead of the CDR3 end, with the missing end drawn from the germline J gene. The V and J genes are TRBV11-2 and TRBJ2-7; weak D call: TRBD1 (6 bases). Trimming left V 6 bases short and J 0 bases short, with 15 bases between. In germline, CDR1 is SGHAT, CDR2 FQNNGV. The CDR3 has 15 amino acids. CDR3 bases read: TGTGCCAGCAGTTGGACAGCTACGAACTCCTACGAG. Translating gives CASSWTATNSYE. The full CDR3 protein is CASSWTATNSYEQYF.

This clone showed up many times. Coverage ceases 3 residues before the CDR3 finishes, and the germline J gene fills in the end. This chain joins TRBV5-1 and TRBJ2-7; TRBD2 matches 8 bases. CDR1 is SGHRS and CDR2 is YFSETQ in the germline V gene. CDR3 length equals 15 residues. Unmatched junction bases numbered 5, after V lost 0 bases and J lost 3 bases. The CDR3 bases that were read are TGCGCCAGCAGCTTGGATGGGACTAGGGGCTACGAG. Its translation: CASSLDGTRGYE. The CDR3, in full, reads CASSLDGTRGYEQYF.

This clone appeared many times. The DNA ends 3 residues before the CDR3 does, and the rest of the CDR3 is filled in from the germline J gene. J is TRBJ1-1 and V is TRBV5-4, with a possible D match to TRBD1 (5 bases). V lost 4 bases to trimming and J lost 1 base, with 8 bases between them. Looked up from germline, CDR1 is SGHNT and CDR2 is YYREEE (reference sequence). The CDR3 is 13 amino acids. The covered CDR3 bases are TGTGCCAGCAGCAAAGGACAGAACACTGAA. Its translation is CASSKGQNTE. In full, the CDR3 is CASSKGQNTEAFF.

This clone was detected ten times or more. The read stops 3 residues short of the end of the CDR3; the missing end is completed from the germline J gene. The chain is built from TRBV18 and TRBJ1-4, with a weak D call TRBD1 (5 bases). V was pared by 3 bases and J by 0 bases, with 8 bases between. CDR1 is KGHSH and CDR2 is LQKENI in the germline V gene. The CDR3 is 15 residues long. CDR3 residues: CASSPRGSTNEKLFF. The sequenced part of the CDR3 DNA is TGTGCCAGCTCACCGAGGGGTTCAACTAATGAAAAA.

In its sample, this clone was seen a few times. The CDR3 is cut off 3 residues early in the read; its end comes from the germline J gene. The V and J genes are TRBV5-1 and TRBJ2-7, with 10 bases identical to TRBD1. CDR1 and CDR2 from the germline V gene are SGHRS and YFSETQ. CDR3 size: 15 residues. V lost 3 bases and J lost 5; bases outside the gene matches: 8. The DNA read from the CDR3 is TGCGCCAGCAGCTCAGACAGGGGGCGCCTCCACGAG. It yields the protein CASSSDRGRLHE. The entire CDR3 protein reads CASSSDRGRLHEQYF.

This clone was seen ten or more times. The CDR3 loop reads CASSSSAGGELFF. The covered CDR3 bases are TGTGCCAGTAGCTCTAGCGCTGGCGGGGAG. J is TRBJ2-2 and V is TRBV19; TRBD2 is a possible D gene (6 bases). The read stops 3 residues short of the end of the CDR3; the missing end is completed from the germline J gene. The V end was cut by 6 bases, the J end by 7 bases, with 12 bases between. The CDR3 is 13 residues long. Germline assignment: CDR1 LNHDA and CDR2 SQIVND (reference sequence). The full variable domain, its missing parts supplied by reference TRBV19 and TRBJ2-2, is DGGITQSPKYLFRKEGQNVTLSCEQNLNHDAMYWYRQDPGQGLRLIYYSQIVNDFQKGDIAEGYSVSREKKESFPLTVTSAQKNPTAFYLCASSSSAGGELFFGEGSRLTVL.

This clone showed up many times. Read coverage stops 3 residues before the CDR3 terminus; the germline J gene supplies the remainder. This chain connects TRBV20-1 to TRBJ1-2, with a weak D call TRBD1 (5 bases). Trimming took off 3 bases at V and 4 bases at J, with 15 bases between the two ends. CDR1 and CDR2 (germline): DFQATT, SNEGSKA (reference sequence). CDR3 length equals 14 residues. Partial CDR3 DNA: TGCAGTGCTAGCCAGGACGGAAGGGGCTATGGC. Encoded protein: CSASQDGRGYG. The whole CDR3 reads CSASQDGRGYGYTF.

This clone came up many times. The read is 3 residues too short to cover the CDR3 end, so that end is filled in from the germline J gene. This chain connects TRBV10-3 to TRBJ2-7; 14 bases are shared with TRBD2. This CDR3 has 14 amino acids. The junction had 2 bases not matched to a gene; V was cut back by 6 bases and J by 4 bases. The germline V gene encodes CDR1 ENHRY and CDR2 SYGVKD. The CDR3 is CAIRGTSGSYEQYF. CDR3 DNA (partial): TGTGCCATCAGGGGGACTAGCGGGAGTTACGAG.

This clone came up many times. The read ends 3 residues before the CDR3 terminus; that terminus is restored from the germline J gene. The J gene is TRBJ1-1, the V gene TRBV10-1, with D hard to call. The germline V gene has CDR1 WNHNN and CDR2 SYGVQD (reference sequence). This CDR3 has 14 residues. The ends were cut back, 6 bases at V and 6 bases at J, with 17 bases in the middle. CDR3 in amino acids: CASRGFVGVPEAFF. Partial CDR3 DNA: TGCGCCAGCAGGGGTTTCGTCGGGGTACCTGAA.

This clone showed up many times. The CDR3 end lies 3 residues beyond the end of the read and is filled in from the germline J gene. The chain recombines TRBV20-1 with TRBJ2-3; TRBD2 might be the D (5 bases). The germline CDR1 and CDR2 sequences are DFQATT and SNEGSKA (reference sequence). The V end was cut by 8 bases, the J end by 2 bases, with 14 bases between. There are 13 residues in the CDR3. CDR3 bases read: TGCAGTCGGACTGACACTTACACAGATACG. Translated, it gives CSRTDTYTDT. The CDR3 as a whole reads CSRTDTYTDTQYF.

In this sample, this clone turned up many times. The read halts 3 residues ahead of the CDR3 end, with the missing end drawn from the germline J gene. The chain carries TRBV20-1 and TRBJ2-3, with no clear D. The CDR3 spans 11 residues. Trimming left V 2 bases short and J 4 bases short, with 4 bases between. The V gene's germline CDR1 is DFQATT and CDR2 SNEGSKA (reference sequence). This chain's CDR3 is CSARLADTQYF. CDR3 bases read: TGCAGTGCTAGATTAGCAGATACG.

Many counts were recorded for this clone. The read terminates 3 residues ahead of where the CDR3 ends, so the germline J gene completes it. The chain couples TRBV7-2 to TRBJ2-5; D may be TRBD1 (6 bases). CDR1 and CDR2 from the germline V gene are SGHTA and FQGNSA. With 7 bases removed from V and 4 bases from J, the gap between germline ends came to 19 bases. The CDR3 has 15 amino acids. Incomplete CDR3 DNA: TGTGCCAGCAACAAGGACAGTACGGTTGGAGAGACC. Protein: CASNKDSTVGET. The entire CDR3 sequence reads CASNKDSTVGETQYF. Together with reference TRBV7-2 and TRBJ2-5, the CDR3 gives the full variable domain: GAGVSQSPSNKVTEKGKDVELRCDPISGHTALYWYRQSLGQGLEFLIYFQGNSAPDKSGLPSDRFSAERTGGSVSTLTIQRTQQEDSAVYLCASNKDSTVGETQYFGPGTRLLVL.

This clone was found many times. The read ends 3 residues early relative to the CDR3; the germline J gene fills the gap. The rearrangement joins TRBV20-1 to TRBJ2-7, with 7 bases fitting TRBD2. V was clipped by 6 bases and J by 6 bases; unmatched bases: 17. In germline, CDR1 is DFQATT, CDR2 SNEGSKA (reference sequence). There are 15 residues in the CDR3. The covered CDR3 bases are TGCAGTGCCCCTCGGGGTGACGGGAGGCGAGTCGAG. This gives the protein CSAPRGDGRRVE. The CDR3 reads in full as CSAPRGDGRRVEQYF.

This clone was recorded at least ten times. The read stops 3 residues short of the end of the CDR3; the missing end is completed from the germline J gene. J is TRBJ1-1 and V is TRBV7-2; D might be TRBD1 (5 bases). The CDR3 covers 13 residues. Germline assignment: CDR1 SGHTA and CDR2 FQGNSA. Trimming pared 3 bases from V and 4 bases from J, leaving 9 bases between. Partial CDR3 DNA: TGTGCCAGCAGCTTCCAGACAGCCACTGAA. Its protein is CASSFQTATE. The entire CDR3 reads CASSFQTATEAFF.

This clone was found many times. Read sequence stops 3 residues before the CDR3 end, and the germline J gene provides the missing end. The chain employs TRBV11-2 and TRBJ1-1; D remains ambiguous. Deletions cut 5 bases from V and 5 bases from J, with 12 bases between. The germline CDR1 and CDR2 sequences are SGHAT and FQNNGV. The CDR3 has 13 amino acids. The sequenced CDR3 bases are TGTGCCAGCAGCCATTACCGTCGGACTGAA. This translates into CASSHYRRTE. The full CDR3 protein is CASSHYRRTEAFF.

This clone was seen many times. The junction and the germline gene differ at one end; a read error may be behind it. Read data end 3 residues before the CDR3 end; the end is taken from the germline J gene. The rearrangement links TRBV4-2 to TRBJ1-2; TRBD1 is a possible D gene (5 bases). CDR3 length: 14 residues. Germline-derived CDR1 and CDR2 are LGHNA and YNFKEQ. CDR3 DNA (partial): TGCGCCAGCAGCCAAGCAACCCAGGGTCATGGC. Translating gives CASSQATQGHG. The entire CDR3 protein reads CASSQATQGHGYTF.

In this sample, this clone turned up many times. The read ends 3 residues before the CDR3 terminus; that terminus is restored from the germline J gene. The chain combines TRBV29-1 with TRBJ2-7; 9 bases match TRBD1. Germline CDR1 SQVTM, CDR2 ANQGSEA. There are 14 residues in the CDR3. V lost 4 bases to trimming and J lost 5 bases; unmatched junction nucleotides: 9. CDR3 protein: CSVVRTGEIDEQYF. The sequenced CDR3 bases are TGCAGCGTTGTCAGGACAGGGGAAATCGACGAG.

This clone was detected ten times or more. The CDR3 is cut off 3 residues early in the read; its end comes from the germline J gene. The chain employs TRBV19 and TRBJ2-7, with D possibly TRBD1 on 5 matching bases. V lost 6 bases and J 1 base, leaving 13 bases between the germline ends. This CDR3 contains 14 residues. Germline CDR1 and CDR2: LNHDA and SQIVND (reference sequence). This chain's CDR3 is CASRRSRGSYEQYF. CDR3 bases read: TGTGCCAGTAGACGTTCAAGGGGTTCCTACGAG.

In this sample, this clone turned up many times. The DNA read from the CDR3 is TGTGCCAGTAGTATTTCGGAGGGGTACCAGCCC. Protein product: CASSISEGYQP. The whole CDR3 reads CASSISEGYQPQHF. The rearrangement joins TRBV19 to TRBJ1-5; weak D call: TRBD1 (5 bases). The read ends 3 residues before the CDR3 terminus; that terminus is restored from the germline J gene. The CDR3 totals 14 residues. V was clipped by 3 bases and J by 7 bases, with 13 bases between them. CDR1 and CDR2 from the germline V gene are LNHDA and SQIVND (reference sequence).

This clone was seen ten or more times. Coverage ceases 3 residues before the CDR3 finishes, and the germline J gene fills in the end. The genes are TRBV28 and TRBJ2-7; 10 bases fit TRBD2. The junction had 9 bases not matched to a gene; V was cut back by 5 bases and J by 5 bases. The CDR3 runs 15 residues. CDR1 and CDR2 from the germline V gene are MDHEN and SYDVKM. Partial CDR3 DNA: TGTGCCAGCAGTCCCCTAGCGGGAGTGTCCCACGAG. Residues: CASSPLAGVSHE. The entire CDR3 sequence reads CASSPLAGVSHEQYF.

This clone has at least ten counts. The CDR3 is cut off 3 residues early in the read; its end comes from the germline J gene. V and J are TRBV5-6 and TRBJ2-3; D uncertain. The V end lost 1 base, the J end lost 3 bases, and 3 bases lay between the germline ends. Germline V gives CDR1 SGHDT, CDR2 YYEEEE. The CDR3 is made up of 12 amino acids. CDR3 sequence: CASSLTTDTQYF. The CDR3 bases that were read are TGTGCCAGCAGCTTGACTACAGATACG.

This clone came up many times. The read falls 3 residues short of the CDR3 end, and the missing part is taken from the germline J gene. The chain combines TRBV29-1 with TRBJ2-1; 11 nucleotides match TRBD1. The CDR3 is made up of 13 amino acids. V lost 5 bases and J lost 8; bases outside the gene matches: 5. CDR1 and CDR2 (germline): SQVTM, ANQGSEA. Partial CDR3 DNA: TGCAGCGTTAAAAGGACAGGGGGCGATGAG. It encodes CSVKRTGGDE. From start to end, the CDR3 is CSVKRTGGDEQFF.

This clone was observed at least ten times. Read coverage stops 3 residues before the CDR3 terminus; the germline J gene supplies the remainder. This rearrangement joins TRBV10-3 to TRBJ2-1, with 10 nucleotides matching TRBD2. CDR1 and CDR2 (germline): ENHRY, SYGVKD. The junction had 6 bases not matched to a gene; V was cut back by 3 bases and J by 7 bases. The CDR3 is made up of 15 amino acids. CDR3 bases read: TGTGCCATCAGTGATTATCCTAGCGGGAGTAATGAG. Its protein is CAISDYPSGSNE. The full CDR3 reads CAISDYPSGSNEQFF.